One sample yielded the 9 T cell receptor beta chains listed below, sequenced in a study of blood T cells in healthy people across ages (dated by TCRdb to between 2015 and 2017). Libraries were built with 5' RACE. The sequencer listed for this sample is Illumina HiSeq 2500. A second PCR of about 6 to 11 cycles was run with a J-beta primer mix and a sample-barcoded 5' primer. TCRdb's own reprocessing of the public reads used fastp at Q25 and MiXCR and kept productive beta chains. Merged by CDR3 protein, the rows form single entries marked with the most common genes and DNA. The sample table shows 750,000 to 1,000,000 distinct CDR3 sequences, and 25% to 35% are seen once. In total, the top ten clones hold 10% of the sample. The data were also submitted as part of a second study, on T cells of mothers and their children.

Sequenced sample: blood. The source is a woman in her forties in good health.

This rearrangement joins TRBV20-1 to TRBJ2-2; D possibly matches TRBD1 or TRBD2 (5 bases each). There are 17 residues in the CDR3. Germline values: CDR1 DFQATT, CDR2 SNEGSKA (reference sequence). The V end was cut by 1 base, the J end by 7 bases, with 22 bases between. The CDR3 DNA reads TGCAGTGCTAGAGGAAGGGGAAAGGGCTGGGAGCACGGGGAGCTGTTTTTT. Its translation is CSARGRGKGWEHGELFF.

The rearrangement links TRBV6-5 to TRBJ1-4; D not resolved. Germline V gene sequence: CDR1 MNHEY, CDR2 SVGAGI. The ends were cut back, 0 bases at V and 4 bases at J, with 12 bases in the middle. This CDR3 is 16 amino acids long. CDR3 DNA: TGTGCCAGCAGTTACTCGTCGGGGTCCTATAATGAAAAACTGTTTTTT. Its protein is CASSYSSGSYNEKLFF.

This clonotype was counted between two and nine times. This sequence joins TRBV7-9 and TRBJ2-1; 9 bases align to TRBD2. Germline assignment: CDR1 SEHNR and CDR2 FQNEAQ (reference sequence). Trimming removed 3 bases from V and 7 bases from J; junction bases left unmatched: 10. The CDR3 consists of 16 residues. The CDR3 DNA sequence: TGTGCCAGCAGCTTCCCCATAGCGGGGGAGCCGAATGAGCAGTTCTTC. It specifies CASSFPIAGEPNEQFF.

This clonotype was counted a few times. The chain uses TRBV7-9 and TRBJ2-7; D possibly matches TRBD1 or TRBD2 (8 bases each). Germline V gene sequence: CDR1 SEHNR, CDR2 FQNEAQ (reference sequence). Between the trimmed V and J ends, which lost 2 bases and 4 bases, there was a span of 21 bases. The CDR3 loop spans 17 amino acids. CDR3 loop: CASSLSGSRGPSYEQYF. Written as DNA, the CDR3 is TGTGCCAGCAGCTTAAGCGGGAGCAGGGGGCCTTCATACGAGCAGTACTTC.

In its sample, this clonotype was seen many times. The chain couples TRBV6-5 to TRBJ2-7, with D uncertain. The V gene lost 9 bases and the J gene lost 1 base, with 13 bases spanning the gap. The germline gives CDR1 MNHEY, CDR2 SVGAGI. CDR3 length: 13 residues. This CDR3 reads CASLDTLSYEQYF. The CDR3 DNA reads TGTGCCAGTTTGGATACCCTATCCTACGAGCAGTACTTC.

This clonotype was observed a few times. The chain joins TRBV27 to TRBJ1-1; D unresolved. From germline, CDR1 is MNHEY and CDR2 SMNVEV (reference sequence). The CDR3 runs to 13 residues. V gave up 4 bases and J gave up 5 bases, with 11 bases separating them. For the CDR3, the DNA is TGTGCCAGCAGTTCCGTCACAGAAACTGAAGCTTTCTTT. Amino acid sequence: CASSSVTETEAFF.

This clonotype was observed a handful of times. The chain couples TRBV5-1 to TRBJ1-6, with D tentatively TRBD1 (5 bases). Trimming removed 2 bases at V and 7 bases at J, with 10 bases between. The CDR3 runs 14 residues. Germline CDR1 reads SGHRS; CDR2 reads YFSETQ. The CDR3 DNA follows: TGCGCCAGCAGCTTTGGGGCAGAAAATTCACCCCTCCACTTT. It is translated as CASSFGAENSPLHF.

V gene TRBV5-1 combines with J gene TRBJ2-1, with 8 bases aligning to TRBD1. The CDR3 has 13 amino acids. The germline V gene has CDR1 SGHRS and CDR2 YFSETQ. Trimming took 7 bases from V and 6 from J; bases not matched to a gene: 6. The DNA for the CDR3 is TGCGCCAGCGGACAGGGAGTAAGCAATGAGCAGTTCTTC. Amino acids: CASGQGVSNEQFF.

The V and J genes are TRBV11-2 and TRBJ2-7, with D unresolved. The better agreement between TRBJ2-5 and the DNA end casts doubt on the J call. This CDR3 region has 15 residues. Germline V gives CDR1 SGHAT, CDR2 FQNNGV. The CDR3, as DNA: TGTGCCAGCAGCAACCTTTTAGCCTACCAAGAGACCCAGTACTTC. It encodes CASSNLLAYQETQYF.